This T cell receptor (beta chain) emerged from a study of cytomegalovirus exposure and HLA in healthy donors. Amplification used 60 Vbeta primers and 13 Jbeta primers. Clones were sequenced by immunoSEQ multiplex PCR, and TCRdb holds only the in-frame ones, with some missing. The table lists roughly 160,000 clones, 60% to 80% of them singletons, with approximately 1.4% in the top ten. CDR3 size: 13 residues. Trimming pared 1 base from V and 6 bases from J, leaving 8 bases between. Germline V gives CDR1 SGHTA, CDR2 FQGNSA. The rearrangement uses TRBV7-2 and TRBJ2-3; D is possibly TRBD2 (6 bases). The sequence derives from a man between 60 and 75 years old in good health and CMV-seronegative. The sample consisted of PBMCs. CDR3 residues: CASSLVTSDTQYF. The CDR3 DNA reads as TGTGCCAGCAGCTTAGTCACTAGCGATACGCAGTATTTT.